Here is one T cell receptor (beta chain) with its context. This clone's antigen is unknown. No quality values exist for individual bases; no much larger clone is one base distant. This record comes from a study of control samples from healthy donors and cancer patients (TCRdb year 2020). As encoded in the germline V gene (reference sequence), CDR1 is SGHNT while CDR2 is YYREEE. Unmatched junction bases come to 2, with V trimmed by 4 bases and J by 4 bases. From cysteine to phenylalanine, the CDR3 is 13 amino acids long. Of all the DNA, just the CDR3 is kept, 39 bases in frame from base 1. Library prep was done by the immunoSEQ multiplex PCR assay. Sourced from immuneACCESS, this table was stored by TCRdb with only in-frame sequences that have V and J called. A share of the clones is absent; for the studies checked, an unresolved V gene accounts for under half, and the remainder has no known explanation. The sample data list around 130,000 clones, and 87% of these were observed just once. 12% of the sample goes to the ten largest clones.

Sample: blood. The clonotype comes from a man younger than 45 in good health. The sequence links TRBV5-4 to TRBJ1-3, with 7 bases in between that match TRBD1. The nucleotides read TGTGCCAGCAGCGGGGGACAGGGAAACACCATATATTTT. It specifies CASSGGQGNTIYF.